This section outlines one T cell receptor (beta chain) sequence together with its context. This entry is derived from a study of CD8 T cells in ankylosing spondylitis. TCRdb recomputed calls from the 5' RACE reads with MiXCR, one row per CDR3 protein. Of 90,000 to 120,000 distinct CDR3 sequences in the sample, around 24% are singletons; the top ten hold approximately 13%. Per the germline V gene, CDR1 is LGHNA and CDR2 is YNFKEQ. Trimming pared 0 bases from V and 6 bases from J, leaving 12 bases between. The CDR3 runs 15 residues. The TCR comes from a male donor with ankylosing spondylitis. The source material was synovial fluid, either unsorted or a sorted T cell fraction (not recorded which). This sequence joins TRBV4-2 and TRBJ1-5; possibly TRBD1 for D (6 bases). CDR3 nucleotide sequence: TGTGCCAGCAGCCAAGATCGCAGGGGTAGTCAGCCCCAGCATTTT. Translation: CASSQDRRGSQPQHF.